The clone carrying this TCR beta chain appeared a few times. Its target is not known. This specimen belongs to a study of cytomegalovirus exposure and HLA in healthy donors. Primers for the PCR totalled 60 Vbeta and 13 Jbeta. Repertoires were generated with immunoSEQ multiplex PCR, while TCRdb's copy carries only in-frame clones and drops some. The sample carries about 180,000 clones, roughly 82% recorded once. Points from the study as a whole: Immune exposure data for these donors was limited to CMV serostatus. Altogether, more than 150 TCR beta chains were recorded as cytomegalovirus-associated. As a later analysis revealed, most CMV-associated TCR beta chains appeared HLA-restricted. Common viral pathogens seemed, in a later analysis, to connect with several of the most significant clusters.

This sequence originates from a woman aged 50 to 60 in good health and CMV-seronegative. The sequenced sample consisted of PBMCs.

The CDR3 spells CASRGGAGNQPQHF. The CDR3 DNA sequence: TGTGCCAGCCGGGGGGGCGCGGGCAATCAGCCCCAGCATTTT. The chain links TRBV6-1 to TRBJ1-5; TRBD1 might be the D (6 bases). Deletions cut 8 bases from V and 2 bases from J, with 13 bases between. The V gene's germline CDR1 is MNHNS and CDR2 SASEGT. CDR3 length: 14 amino acids.